Sequencing of this TCR beta chain was carried out in a study of T cell responses to AZD1222 COVID-19 vaccine. Whole-study findings and limits: Spike regions recognized by vaccine-associated CD4 TCRs spanned the protein, led by 160-218 and 743-854.

Of note for this clone: The antigen remains unidentified.

Assay used: immunoSEQ multiplex PCR; TCRdb lists only in-frame clones, some missing. This sample has about 110,000 clones; approximately 90% occur once, and the top ten carry 1.5% to 2%. The V end lost 1 base, the J end lost 0 bases, and 18 bases lay between the germline ends. CDR1 is MGHRA and CDR2 is YSYEKL in the germline V gene. CDR3 length equals 18 residues. The sequence derives from an adult in good health. The source was peripheral blood, collected on day 0 of AZD1222 vaccination. This chain uses TRBV4-1 with TRBJ1-1; the D gene is possibly TRBD1 (5 bases). CDR3 amino acids: CASSQVPGEYVMNTEAFF. CDR3 nucleotides: TGCGCCAGCAGCCAAGTCCCGGGGGAATACGTTATGAACACTGAAGCTTTCTTT.